The next 20 T cell receptor beta chains were all read from a single sample in a study of blood T cell repertoires in COVID-19. The repertoire was sequenced with immunoSEQ multiplex PCR; TCRdb's copy has only in-frame clones and lacks some. Altogether about 200,000 clones are present, less than 85% being singletons, with the ten largest covering 4.5% to 7%. The sequenced sample consisted of peripheral blood. The origin of the receptors is a woman in her 70s with acute or convalescent COVID-19.

This CDR3 reads CASSSRGNTEAFF. The CDR3 DNA reads as TGTGCCAGCAGCAGTAGGGGAAACACTGAAGCTTTCTTT. This sequence joins TRBV11-3 and TRBJ1-1; D is possibly TRBD1 (5 bases). The CDR3 totals 13 residues. CDR1 is SGHNT and CDR2 is YENEEA in the germline V gene. V gave up 5 bases and J gave up 2 bases, with 9 bases separating them.

This sequence joins TRBV3-1 (or the pseudogene TRBV3-2) and TRBJ2-5, with D maybe TRBD1 (5 bases). The germline gives CDR1 LGHDT, CDR2 YNNKEL (reference sequence). The V gene lost 0 bases and the J gene lost 4 bases, with 12 bases spanning the gap. The CDR3 consists of 15 residues. The CDR3 loop is CASSQDRAVRETQYF. CDR3 DNA: TGTGCCAGCAGCCAAGACAGGGCAGTGCGAGAGACCCAGTACTTC.

This rearrangement joins TRBV7-9 to TRBJ2-7; TRBD1 is a possible D gene (6 bases). Germline V lookup: CDR1 SEHNR, CDR2 FQNEAQ (reference sequence). V lost 5 bases to trimming and J lost 4 bases, with 15 bases between them. This CDR3 is built from 14 residues. CDR3 protein: CASSGRDIEYEQYF. The DNA for the CDR3 is TGTGCCAGCAGCGGCCGGGACATAGAGTACGAGCAGTACTTC.

The gene calls are TRBV28 and TRBJ2-5, with D possibly TRBD2 on 6 matching bases. Germline V CDR1 and CDR2: MDHEN, SYDVKM. V was pared by 2 bases and J by 1 base, with 8 bases between. The CDR3 runs to 14 residues. The CDR3 loop reads CASSLGGSQETQYF. The CDR3 DNA reads as TGTGCCAGCAGTTTAGGGGGGTCCCAAGAGACCCAGTACTTC.

The rearrangement uses TRBV18 and TRBJ2-1; TRBD2 matches at 7 bases. Germline-derived CDR1 and CDR2 are KGHSH and LQKENI. CDR3 length equals 15 residues. V shed 4 bases, J shed 0 bases, and the junction held 3 bases outside the gene matches. The CDR3 DNA sequence: TGTGCCAGCTCACGCGAGCGGGACTCCTACAATGAGCAGTTCTTC. It translates to CASSRERDSYNEQFF.

This clone appeared a few times. This chain links TRBV6-5 with TRBJ1-1, with TRBD1 identical over 7 bases. The CDR3 runs to 15 residues. Unmatched junction bases numbered 3, after V lost 2 bases and J lost 0 bases. Germline V gene sequence: CDR1 MNHEY, CDR2 SVGAGI. In nucleotides, the CDR3 is TGTGCCAGCAGTTACAGGGGGCCCATGAACACTGAAGCTTTCTTT. This sequence encodes CASSYRGPMNTEAFF.

This clone was found once. This sequence joins TRBV7-2 and TRBJ2-1, with 10 bases aligning to TRBD2. Per germline, CDR1 SGHTA and CDR2 FQGNSA. Trimming cost V 2 bases and J 6 bases; bases outside gene matches: 4. This CDR3 has 15 amino acids. Written as DNA, the CDR3 is TGTGCCAGCAGCTTACATAGCGGGGGGACCAATGAGCAGTTCTTC. Encoded protein: CASSLHSGGTNEQFF.

The chain uses TRBV3-1 (or the pseudogene TRBV3-2) and TRBJ2-1; D possibly corresponds to TRBD2 (5 bases). Trimming left V 4 bases short and J 10 bases short, with 11 bases between. The CDR3 extends over 12 amino acids. Germline CDR1 is LGHDT and CDR2 is YNNKEL (reference sequence). In nucleotides, the CDR3 is TGTGCCAGCAGCCCCGGGCAGCGGGAGCAGTTCTTC. Translation gives CASSPGQREQFF.

There are many counts of this clone. CDR3 protein: CASSPRTDSYEQYF. In DNA, the CDR3 is TGTGCCAGCAGTCCGAGGACAGATTCCTACGAGCAGTACTTC. The chain combines TRBV6-5 with TRBJ2-7, with D possibly matching TRBD1 (6 bases). V was clipped by 5 bases and J by 1 base, with 12 bases between them. There are 14 residues in the CDR3. Per the germline V gene, CDR1 is MNHEY and CDR2 is SVGAGI.

This chain links TRBV24-1 with TRBJ2-6; 8 bases match TRBD2. CDR3 length equals 18 residues. The ends lost 3 bases at V and 0 bases at J; junction bases unmatched: 6. Germline V CDR1 and CDR2: KGHDR, SFDVKD. The DNA for the CDR3 is TGTGCCACCAGTGATAAAGCGGGAGCGGCCTCTGGGGCCAACGTCCTGACTTTC. It yields the protein CATSDKAGAASGANVLTF.

V usage is TRBV4-1 and J usage is TRBJ1-5, with no clear D. V lost 1 base to trimming and J lost 1 base, with 8 bases between them. Germline values: CDR1 MGHRA, CDR2 YSYEKL. CDR3 length equals 15 residues. CDR3 sequence reads: CASSQVPGSNQPQHF. CDR3 sequence (DNA): TGCGCCAGCAGCCAAGTTCCGGGAAGCAATCAGCCCCAGCATTTT.

This clone was counted once. The chain recombines TRBV5-1 with TRBJ2-2; possibly TRBD2 for D (6 bases). The CDR3 runs 14 residues. V dropped 4 bases and J dropped 7 bases, with 14 bases sitting between them. Germline V gene lookup returns CDR1 SGHRS and CDR2 YFSETQ. CDR3 amino acids: CASSGGSAIGELFF. The CDR3 nucleotides are TGCGCCAGCAGCGGAGGGTCTGCTATCGGGGAGCTGTTTTTT.

The rearrangement links TRBV30 to TRBJ1-1, with 7 bases lining up with TRBD1. V lost 3 bases and J lost 0; bases outside the gene matches: 1. The CDR3 consists of 13 residues. From germline, CDR1 is GTSNPN and CDR2 SVGIG (reference sequence). The CDR3 nucleotides are TGTGCCTGGAGGACAGGGATGAACACTGAAGCTTTCTTT. It codes for CAWRTGMNTEAFF.

The J gene is TRBJ2-1, the V gene TRBV6-1; possibly TRBD1 for D (6 bases). The V gene's germline CDR1 is MNHNS and CDR2 SASEGT. The V end was cut by 2 bases, the J end by 0 bases, with 8 bases between. CDR3 length: 15 amino acids. CDR3 protein: CASSEQGSSYNEQFF. DNA of the CDR3: TGTGCCAGCAGTGAACAGGGGAGCTCCTACAATGAGCAGTTCTTC.

The chain uses TRBV27 and TRBJ2-4; 8 bases match TRBD2. The V gene end was trimmed by 3 bases and the J gene end by 0 bases; junction bases not matched to a gene: 4. CDR1 is MNHEY and CDR2 is SMNVEV in the germline V gene (reference sequence). This CDR3 has 16 amino acids. The CDR3 protein is CASSLELAVAKNIQYF. The CDR3 DNA reads TGTGCCAGCAGTTTGGAACTAGCGGTAGCCAAAAACATTCAGTACTTC.

The V call is TRBV4-2, the J call TRBJ2-7; TRBD2 aligns across 8 bases. V lost 5 bases to trimming and J lost 3 bases; unmatched junction nucleotides: 6. CDR3 length: 14 amino acids. Germline V gene lookup returns CDR1 LGHNA and CDR2 YNFKEQ. This chain's CDR3 is CASSSSGSRYEQYF. CDR3 coding DNA: TGTGCCAGCAGCTCCAGCGGGAGCCGCTACGAGCAGTACTTC.

The rearrangement uses TRBV10-3 and TRBJ1-2; TRBD1 aligns across 8 bases. V trimming: 5 bases; J trimming: 2 bases; junction bases outside the gene matches: 13. The CDR3 is 17 amino acids. CDR1 and CDR2 from the germline V gene are ENHRY and SYGVKD. The DNA for the CDR3 is TGTGCCATCAGTAGTCAGGGGGCTCCCCAGTCCAACTATGGCTACACCTTC. This codes for CAISSQGAPQSNYGYTF.

The chain couples TRBV7-2 to TRBJ2-2; 10 nucleotides match TRBD2. The CDR3 spans 15 residues. In germline, CDR1 is SGHTA, CDR2 FQGNSA. Germline trimming cut 1 base from V and 6 bases from J; bases unmatched to any gene: 2. This chain's CDR3 is CASSLGGTSAGELFF. CDR3 bases: TGTGCCAGCAGCTTAGGAGGGACTAGCGCCGGGGAGCTGTTTTTT.

This clone turned up a few times. The rearrangement links TRBV20-1 to TRBJ1-1, with D unresolved. Trimming stripped 3 bases from V and 6 bases from J, with 5 bases between. In germline, CDR1 is DFQATT, CDR2 SNEGSKA (reference sequence). CDR3 length: 10 residues. The CDR3 DNA reads as TGCAGTGCTAGGGTAGCTGAAGCTTTCTTT. Residues: CSARVAEAFF.

CDR3 bases: TGTGCCAGCAGCTCCGGGACAGGGGGAAGAGGGGAAAAACTGTTTTTT. The encoded protein is CASSSGTGGRGEKLFF. The genes are TRBV11-2 and TRBJ1-4; 11 bases map to TRBD1. In germline, CDR1 is SGHAT, CDR2 FQNNGV. The junction had 9 bases not matched to a gene; V was cut back by 4 bases and J by 8 bases. CDR3 length: 16 amino acids.